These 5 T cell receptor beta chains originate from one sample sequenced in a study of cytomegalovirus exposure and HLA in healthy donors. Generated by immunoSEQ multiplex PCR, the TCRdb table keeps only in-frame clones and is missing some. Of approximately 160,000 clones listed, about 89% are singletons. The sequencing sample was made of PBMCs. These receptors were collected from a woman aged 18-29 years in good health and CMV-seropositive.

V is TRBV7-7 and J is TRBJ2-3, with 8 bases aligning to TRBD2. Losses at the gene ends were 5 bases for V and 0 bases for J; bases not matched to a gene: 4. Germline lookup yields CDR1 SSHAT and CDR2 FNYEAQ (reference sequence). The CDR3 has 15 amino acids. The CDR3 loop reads CASSVSGASTDTQYF. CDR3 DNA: TGTGCCAGCAGCGTTAGCGGGGCAAGCACAGATACGCAGTATTTT.

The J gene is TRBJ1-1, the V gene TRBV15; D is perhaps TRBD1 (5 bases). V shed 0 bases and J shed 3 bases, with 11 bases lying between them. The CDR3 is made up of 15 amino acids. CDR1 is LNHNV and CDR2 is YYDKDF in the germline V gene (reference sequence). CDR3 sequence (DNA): TGTGCCACCAGCAGAGATCGACAGAAAGACACTGAAGCTTTCTTT. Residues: CATSRDRQKDTEAFF.

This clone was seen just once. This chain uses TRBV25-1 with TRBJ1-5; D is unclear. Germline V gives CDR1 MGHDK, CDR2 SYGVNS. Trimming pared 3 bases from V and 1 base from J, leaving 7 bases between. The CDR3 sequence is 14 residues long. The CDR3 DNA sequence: TGTGCCAGCAGTGAGGGCCTGAGCAATCAGCCCCAGCATTTT. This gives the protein CASSEGLSNQPQHF.

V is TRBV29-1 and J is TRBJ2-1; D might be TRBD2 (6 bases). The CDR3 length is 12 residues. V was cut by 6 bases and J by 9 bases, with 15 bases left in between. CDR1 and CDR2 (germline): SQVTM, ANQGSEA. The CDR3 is CSVEGLVSEQFF. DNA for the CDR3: TGCAGCGTGGAGGGGCTAGTGTCTGAGCAGTTCTTC.

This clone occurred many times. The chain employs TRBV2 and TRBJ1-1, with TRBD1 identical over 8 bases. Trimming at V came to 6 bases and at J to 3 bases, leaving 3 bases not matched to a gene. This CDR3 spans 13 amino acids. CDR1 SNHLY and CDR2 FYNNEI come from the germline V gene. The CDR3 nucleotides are TGTGCCAGCAGCGGACAGGGTCACACTGAAGCTTTCTTT. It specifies CASSGQGHTEAFF.